The text below deals with one T cell receptor beta chain. Antigen: not known. A single record per CDR3 protein comes from TCRdb applying MiXCR to the 5' RACE reads. The data hold roughly 450,000 distinct CDR3 sequences, with 18% observed a single time. The data originate from a study of T-cell memory formation after mild COVID-19. There are 14 residues in the CDR3. CDR1 is SGHDN, CDR2 FVKESK, per germline. V was trimmed by 4 bases and J by 5 bases, leaving 12 bases between them. Study-wide points: Those CD4+ clones that contracted were mainly in CM and EM (CD8+ ones in EMRA). For second-wave clones that peaked at day 37, SARS-CoV-2 specificity went unverified. Some clones that responded turned up in pre-infection memory, which suggests that cross-reactive memory joined in.

The J gene is TRBJ2-1, the V gene TRBV14, with D possibly TRBD1 on 5 matching bases. The receptor's source is an adult woman who had mild COVID-19 (a few samples of this study predate the infection). Cell type and time point are not known. Specimen: PBMCs or a T cell subset sorted from them (not recorded which). Written as DNA, the CDR3 is TGTGCCAGCAGCCGACCAGGGATACACAATGAGCAGTTCTTC. Translation: CASSRPGIHNEQFF.